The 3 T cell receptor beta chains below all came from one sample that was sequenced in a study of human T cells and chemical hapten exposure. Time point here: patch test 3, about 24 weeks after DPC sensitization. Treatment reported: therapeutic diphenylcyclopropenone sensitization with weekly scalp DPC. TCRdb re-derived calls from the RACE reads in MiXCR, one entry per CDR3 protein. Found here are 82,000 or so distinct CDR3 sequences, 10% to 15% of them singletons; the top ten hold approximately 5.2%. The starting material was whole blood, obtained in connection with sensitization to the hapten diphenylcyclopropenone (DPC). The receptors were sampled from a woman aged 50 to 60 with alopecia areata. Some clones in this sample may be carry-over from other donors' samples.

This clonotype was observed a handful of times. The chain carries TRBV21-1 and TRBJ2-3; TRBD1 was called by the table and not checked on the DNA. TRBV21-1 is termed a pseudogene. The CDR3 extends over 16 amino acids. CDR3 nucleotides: TGTGCCAGCAGCAAAGGGGGGAGTTGCACGGCAGATACGCAGTATTTT. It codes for CASSKGGSCTADTQYF.

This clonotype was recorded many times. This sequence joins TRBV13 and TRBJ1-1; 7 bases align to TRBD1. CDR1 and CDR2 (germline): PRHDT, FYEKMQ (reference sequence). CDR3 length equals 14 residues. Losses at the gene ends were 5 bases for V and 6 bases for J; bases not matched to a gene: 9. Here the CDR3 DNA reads TGTGCCAGCAGCCCACTGGTGAGGGGGCCTGAAGCTTTCTTT. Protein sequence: CASSPLVRGPEAFF.

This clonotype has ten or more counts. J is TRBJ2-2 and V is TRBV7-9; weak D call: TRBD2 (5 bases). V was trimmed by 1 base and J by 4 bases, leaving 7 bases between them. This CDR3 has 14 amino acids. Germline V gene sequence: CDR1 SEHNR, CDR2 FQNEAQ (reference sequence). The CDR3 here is CASSLGGSTGELFF. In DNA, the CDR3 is TGTGCCAGCAGCTTAGGAGGGAGCACCGGGGAGCTGTTTTTT.